The source of this T cell receptor (beta chain) is a study of cytomegalovirus exposure and HLA in healthy donors. With respect to this clone: As yet, its antigen is unknown.

The PCR made use of 60 Vbeta and 13 Jbeta primers. Libraries were prepared by immunoSEQ multiplex PCR; TCRdb keeps only in-frame clonotypes and omits some of them. The sample holds around 180,000 clones, roughly 88% seen once. CDR1 is SGHRS and CDR2 is YFSETQ in the germline V gene. Trimming at V came to 0 bases and at J to 5 bases, leaving 5 bases not matched to a gene. This CDR3 is 16 amino acids long. Study conclusions and caveats: In a later analysis, parvovirus B19, influenza, CMV and Epstein-Barr virus appeared linked to several top co-occurrence clusters. Diagnosis of cytomegalovirus status made by the classifier reportedly showed high specificity and sensitivity.

The sequence was obtained from a boy between 2 and 10 years old in good health and CMV-seronegative. The sample consisted of PBMCs. The rearrangement uses TRBV5-1 and TRBJ2-1, with TRBD2 identical over 10 bases. The CDR3 DNA reads TGCGCCAGCAGCTTGGAGGTAGCGGGGGGTAACAATGAGCAGTTCTTC. Amino acids: CASSLEVAGGNNEQFF.